The 20 T cell receptor beta chains listed next were all sequenced from one sample in a study of OX40 agonist ivuxolimab in advanced cancers. Only in-frame clones appear in the TCRdb table, and some are missing; sequencing was by immunoSEQ multiplex PCR. This sample has approximately 33,000 clones, with more than 85% found just once. The specimen was CD4+ or CD8+ T cells sorted from blood, collected in a trial of the OX40 agonist ivuxolimab. The receptor source for this set is an adult with an advanced solid tumor such as melanoma, head and neck, liver or kidney cancer.

This chain uses TRBV7-9 with TRBJ1-1, with 8 bases that match TRBD1. Germline V lookup: CDR1 SEHNR, CDR2 FQNEAQ (reference sequence). V gave up 1 base and J gave up 5 bases; unmatched junction bases: 3. The CDR3 is made up of 14 amino acids. The CDR3 coding sequence is TGTGCCAGCAGCTTAGGACAGGGGTGGACTGAAGCTTTCTTT. Translated: CASSLGQGWTEAFF.

The V call is TRBV28, the J call TRBJ2-7, with 8 bases that match TRBD2. Germline V gives CDR1 MDHEN, CDR2 SYDVKM. The CDR3 length is 15 residues. V trimming: 6 bases; J trimming: 3 bases; junction bases outside the gene matches: 10. This chain's CDR3 is CASRQFREGSYEQYF. CDR3 nucleotides: TGTGCCAGCAGGCAATTTCGGGAGGGAAGCTACGAGCAGTACTTC.

The chain is built from TRBV5-4 and TRBJ1-1; tentative D call: TRBD1 (5 bases). V was cut by 4 bases and J by 1 base, with 14 bases left in between. The CDR3 has 15 amino acids. Looked up from germline, CDR1 is SGHNT and CDR2 is YYREEE (reference sequence). The CDR3 sequence: CASSPGTFGNTEAFF. The CDR3 nucleotides read TGTGCCAGCAGCCCAGGGACCTTTGGGAACACTGAAGCTTTCTTT.

The chain combines TRBV4-1 with TRBJ2-3, with a tentative D call TRBD1 (6 bases). Trimming stripped 5 bases from V and 3 bases from J, with 9 bases between. CDR3 size: 13 residues. From germline, CDR1 is MGHRA and CDR2 YSYEKL. CDR3 sequence reads: CASSATGTDTQYF. CDR3 in DNA: TGCGCCAGCAGCGCCACAGGGACAGATACGCAGTATTTT.

The gene calls are TRBV4-3 and TRBJ2-5; 10 positions agree with TRBD2. Germline CDR1 and CDR2: LGHNA and YSLEER. With 0 bases clipped from V and 6 bases from J, the junction kept 13 bases outside the gene matches. CDR3 size: 18 residues. CDR3 amino acids: CASSQDISSGRVHKTQYF. In DNA, the CDR3 is TGCGCCAGCAGCCAAGATATTTCCAGCGGGAGGGTCCATAAGACCCAGTACTTC.

The chain recombines TRBV5-6 with TRBJ2-1; TRBD2 is a possible D gene (6 bases). This CDR3 spans 14 amino acids. CDR1 and CDR2 from the germline V gene are SGHDT and YYEEEE. Trimming took off 0 bases at V and 8 bases at J, with 12 bases between the two ends. The CDR3 region has the DNA TGTGCCAGCAGCTTGGCCGCGGGAACACATGAGCAGTTCTTC. This gives the protein CASSLAAGTHEQFF.

The chain is built from TRBV9 and TRBJ2-7; D assignment may be TRBD1 or TRBD2 (5 bases each). V dropped 4 bases and J dropped 3 bases, with 17 bases sitting between them. Germline V gene lookup returns CDR1 SGDLS and CDR2 YYNGEE. The CDR3 sequence is 15 residues long. CDR3 DNA sequence: TGTGCCAGCAGCCCCGGGGCAGGAAAGGACTACGAGCAGTACTTC. As protein: CASSPGAGKDYEQYF.

This rearrangement joins TRBV4-3 to TRBJ1-5; D remains unclear. V was trimmed by 2 bases and J by 3 bases, leaving 17 bases between them. Germline CDR1 is LGHNA and CDR2 is YSLEER. This CDR3 spans 17 amino acids. The chain's CDR3 is CASSQWFEEAHNQPQHF. CDR3 DNA sequence: TGCGCCAGCAGCCAATGGTTTGAGGAGGCCCACAATCAGCCCCAGCATTTT.

The genes are TRBV11-3 and TRBJ2-2; the D gene is possibly TRBD2 (5 bases). Per the germline V gene, CDR1 is SGHNT and CDR2 is YENEEA. The V and J ends lost 5 bases and 6 bases respectively, with 10 bases between them. The CDR3 spans 13 residues. The CDR3, as DNA: TGTGCCAGCAGCGTTGCCGGGGCCGGGGAGCTGTTTTTT. The encoded protein is CASSVAGAGELFF. The full variable domain, rest sourced from reference TRBV11-3 and TRBJ2-2, is EAGVVQSPRYKIIEKKQPVAFWCNPISGHNTLYWYLQNLGQGPELLIRYENEEAVDDSQLPKDRFSAERLKGVDSTLKIQPAELGDSAVYLCASSVAGAGELFFGEGSRLTVL.

The chain couples TRBV4-2 to TRBJ1-3; 10 bases fit TRBD1. V trimming: 4 bases; J trimming: 4 bases; junction bases outside the gene matches: 4. Germline-derived CDR1 and CDR2 are LGHNA and YNFKEQ. This CDR3 is 15 amino acids long. The CDR3 DNA sequence: TGTGCCAGCAGCCCCGGACAGGGGGAAGGAAACACCATATATTTT. As protein: CASSPGQGEGNTIYF.

The J gene is TRBJ2-7, the V gene TRBV7-9; the match to TRBD1 covers 7 bases. CDR1 and CDR2 from the germline V gene are SEHNR and FQNEAQ (reference sequence). J was trimmed by 2 bases and V by 7 bases; bases with no gene match: 8. The CDR3 sequence is 14 residues long. CDR3 sequence: CASTPGDRPYEQYF. The CDR3 coding sequence is TGTGCCAGCACCCCCGGGGACAGACCCTACGAGCAGTACTTC.

Remarks on this clone: Other DNA sequences in this specimen translate into the identical CDR3. CDR3 protein: CASSYSGSTDTQYF. In DNA form, the CDR3 reads TGTGCCAGCAGTTACTCCGGGAGCACAGATACGCAGTATTTT. The chain is built from TRBV6-5 and TRBJ2-3; D gene unclear. Germline lookup yields CDR1 MNHEY and CDR2 SVGAGI. The CDR3 loop spans 14 amino acids. V was clipped by 0 bases and J by 0 bases, with 4 bases between them.

The chain is built from TRBV6-6 and TRBJ2-5; D is perhaps TRBD1 or TRBD2 (5 bases each). Trimming left V 7 bases short and J 5 bases short, with 17 bases between. The CDR3 extends over 14 amino acids. The germline gives CDR1 MNHNY, CDR2 SVGAGI (reference sequence). CDR3 amino acids: CASIPQRGEETQYF. The CDR3 DNA is TGTGCCAGCATTCCCCAGAGGGGTGAGGAGACCCAGTACTTC.

The chain carries TRBV4-1 and TRBJ2-5; D is possibly TRBD2 (6 bases). This CDR3 region has 15 residues. Germline V CDR1 and CDR2: MGHRA, YSYEKL. Trimming took off 1 base at V and 4 bases at J, with 13 bases between the two ends. CDR3 bases: TGCGCCAGCAGCCAAGTGGTGGGAGGAACAGAGACCCAGTACTTC. Protein: CASSQVVGGTETQYF.

This chain connects TRBV27 to TRBJ2-1; 8 nucleotides align to TRBD2. The V and J ends lost 8 bases and 6 bases, in that order; junction bases with no gene match: 6. Germline V gene lookup returns CDR1 MNHEY and CDR2 SMNVEV (reference sequence). The CDR3 contains 13 residues. CDR3 sequence reads: CASGELAANEQFF. CDR3 sequence (DNA): TGTGCCAGCGGAGAACTAGCGGCCAATGAGCAGTTCTTC.

The genes are TRBV6-5 and TRBJ1-6; no definite D call. Trimming left V 2 bases short and J 13 bases short, with 12 bases between. From germline, CDR1 is MNHEY and CDR2 SVGAGI. There are 13 residues in the CDR3. CDR3 region: CASSYGPIAPLHF. CDR3 bases: TGTGCCAGCAGTTACGGTCCCATAGCTCCCCTCCACTTT.

This chain connects TRBV5-1 to TRBJ2-7; TRBD2 might be the D (6 bases). Deletions cut 1 base from V and 6 bases from J, with 17 bases between. CDR3 length: 15 residues. Germline V CDR1 and CDR2: SGHRS, YFSETQ. The DNA for the CDR3 is TGCGCCAGCAGCTTGTTATCGGGGCAGGGAGGCGAGCAGTACTTC. Encoded protein: CASSLLSGQGGEQYF. Filled out from reference TRBV5-1 and TRBJ2-7, the complete variable domain reads KAGVTQTPRYLIKTRGQQVTLSCSPISGHRSVSWYQQTPGQGLQFLFEYFSETQRNKGNFPGRFSGRQFSNSRSEMNVSTLELGDSALYLCASSLLSGQGGEQYFGPGTRLTVT.

This chain uses TRBV15 with TRBJ2-3; D is ambiguous. Germline-derived CDR1 and CDR2 are LNHNV and YYDKDF (reference sequence). The CDR3 is 18 residues long. Trimming removed 1 base from V and 2 bases from J, with 19 bases in between. The CDR3 spells CATSRAFEYRANTDTQYF. Written as DNA, the CDR3 is TGTGCCACCAGCAGAGCCTTCGAATACAGAGCAAACACAGATACGCAGTATTTT.

This clone appeared a single time. V is TRBV4-2 and J is TRBJ1-1; TRBD1 matches 8 bases. Per germline, CDR1 LGHNA and CDR2 YNFKEQ. The CDR3 is made up of 19 amino acids. With V trimmed by 1 base and J by 6 bases, 19 bases remained unmatched. In nucleotides, the CDR3 is TGTGCCAGCAGCCAAGTTCAGAAATTCCAATATCAGGGGGCCCCTGAAGCTTTCTTT. Encoded protein: CASSQVQKFQYQGAPEAFF.

This clone was observed at least ten times. The chain carries TRBV30 and TRBJ1-1, with a possible D match to TRBD1 (6 bases). This CDR3 region has 15 residues. Trimming took off 0 bases at V and 4 bases at J, with 15 bases between the two ends. Looked up from germline, CDR1 is GTSNPN and CDR2 is SVGIG (reference sequence). CDR3 loop: CAWSVGGMGGTEAFF. CDR3 nucleotide sequence: TGTGCCTGGAGTGTAGGGGGGATGGGTGGCACTGAAGCTTTCTTT. Combining the CDR3 with reference TRBV30 and TRBJ1-1 gives the whole variable domain SQTIHQWPATLVQPVGSPLSLECTVEGTSNPNLYWYRQAAGRGLQLLFYSVGIGQISSEVPQNLSASRPQDRQFILSSKKLLLSDSGFYLCAWSVGGMGGTEAFFGQGTRLTVV.